A selection of T cell receptor beta chains follows, all from one sample in a study of blood T cell repertoires in COVID-19. Generated by immunoSEQ multiplex PCR, the TCRdb table keeps only in-frame clones and is missing some. Of nearly 100,000 clones detected, 82% appear once; the ten largest clones hold more than 9%. What was sequenced was peripheral blood. The source of these receptors is a man between 65 and 85 years old with acute or convalescent COVID-19. Both conserved end residues are part of each CDR3. A D gene is named only where the DNA matches it firmly. Size tells how often a clone was seen (once, few, many) or the class of an expanded clone, and some rows leave it out.

>.|TRBJ1-6|TRBV2|.
CASMTGMVSPLHF
TGTGCCAGTATGACAGGAATGGTCTCACCCCTCCACTTT
>.|TRBJ2-3|TRBV27|.
CASSLLGTDTQYF
TGTGCCAGCAGTTTATTAGGCACAGATACGCAGTATTTT
>.|TRBJ2-1|TRBV28|.
CASNSNNEQFF
TGTGCCAGCAATTCTAACAATGAGCAGTTCTTC
>.|TRBJ1-6|TRBV2|.
CASSPRGTSYNSPLHF
TGTGCCAGCAGCCCCCGCGGGACCTCCTATAATTCACCCCTCCACTTT
>.|TRBJ1-3|TRBV7-9|.
CASRATISGNTIYF
TGTGCCAGCCGAGCGACTATCTCTGGAAACACCATATATTTT
>.|TRBJ1-1|TRBV7-2|.
CASKQGNTEAFF
TGTGCCAGCAAACAGGGAAACACTGAAGCTTTCTTT
>TRBD2|TRBJ2-1|TRBV27|.
CASRLGLAGKIGEVF
TGTGCCAGCAGATTAGGACTAGCGGGAAAAATTGGGGAGGTCTTC
>.|TRBJ2-7|TRBV27|.
CASNRVGRSSYEQYF
TGTGCCAGCAACAGGGTAGGAAGAAGCTCCTACGAGCAGTACTTC
>TRBD1|TRBJ2-7|TRBV7-8|once
CASSVKQGHSYEQYF
TGTGCCAGCAGCGTGAAACAGGGGCACTCCTACGAGCAGTACTTC
>TRBD2|TRBJ2-1|TRBV30|.
CAWSEVASGREQFF
TGTGCCTGGAGTGAAGTTGCTAGCGGGAGGGAGCAGTTCTTC
>.|TRBJ2-1|TRBV2|few
CASSYWGGEQFF
TGTGCCAGCAGTTACTGGGGGGGCGAGCAGTTCTTC
>TRBD2|TRBJ2-1|TRBV27|few
CASQFLAGDINEQFF
TGTGCCAGCCAATTCCTAGCGGGAGATATCAATGAGCAGTTCTTC
>TRBD1|TRBJ2-4|TRBV11-2|once
CASNQEQGAQYF
TGTGCCAGCAACCAAGAACAGGGGGCTCAGTACTTC
>TRBD2|TRBJ2-5|TRBV6-2/TRBV6-3|.
CASSFDPGLAGNTQETQYF
TGTGCCAGCAGTTTCGATCCGGGACTAGCCGGGAATACCCAAGAGACCCAGTACTTC
>.|TRBJ1-4|TRBV7-2|.
CASSPVRTPLNEKLFF
TGTGCCAGCAGCCCCGTCCGTACACCCTTAAATGAAAAACTGTTTTTT
>TRBD1|TRBJ1-2|TRBV7-3|.
CASSLHQGGYGYTF
TGTGCCAGCAGCCTACATCAGGGGGGTTATGGCTACACCTTC
>TRBD2|TRBJ2-5|TRBV3-1/TRBV3-2|.
CASSRRLAGVETQYF
TGTGCCAGCAGCAGGAGACTAGCGGGGGTCGAGACCCAGTACTTC
>TRBD1|TRBJ1-1|TRBV7-9|.
CASSRTGGAEAFF
TGTGCCAGCAGCCGGACAGGGGGCGCGGAAGCTTTCTTT
>.|TRBJ1-1|TRBV29-1|.
CSVEQVGTEAFF
TGCAGCGTTGAGCAGGTGGGCACTGAAGCTTTCTTT
>TRBD1|TRBJ2-7|TRBV7-8|few
CASSLVPDRTGIKQYF
TGTGCCAGCAGCTTAGTACCAGACAGGACAGGGATAAAGCAGTACTTC
>.|TRBJ2-2|TRBV3-1/TRBV3-2|.
CASSQSGSTGELFF
TGTGCCAGCAGCCAATCGGGGAGCACCGGGGAGCTGTTTTTT
>.|TRBJ2-5|TRBV5-1|.
CASSLTLQETQYF
TGCGCCAGCAGCTTGACTCTCCAAGAGACCCAGTACTTC
>TRBD1|TRBJ2-7|TRBV19|.
CASSITGTGNSYEQYF
TGTGCCAGTAGTATCACCGGGACAGGGAATTCCTACGAGCAGTACTTC
>.|TRBJ2-5|TRBV10-1|.
CASSDTPQETQYF
TGCGCCAGCAGTGACACACCCCAAGAGACCCAGTACTTC